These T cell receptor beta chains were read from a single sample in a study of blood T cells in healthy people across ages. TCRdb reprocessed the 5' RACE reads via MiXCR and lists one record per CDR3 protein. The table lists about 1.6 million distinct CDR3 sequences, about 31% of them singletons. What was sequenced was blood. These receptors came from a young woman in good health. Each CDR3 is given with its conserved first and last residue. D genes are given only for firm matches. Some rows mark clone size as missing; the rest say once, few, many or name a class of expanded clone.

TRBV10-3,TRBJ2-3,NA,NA,TGTGTCATCAGTGAGATAGTCGGAGGCAAGACTAGCACAGATACGCAGTATTTT,CVISEIVGGKTSTDTQYF
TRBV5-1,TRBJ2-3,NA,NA,TGCGCCGGCAGGAGGTGGACAGACACAGATACGCAGTATTTT,CAGRRWTDTDTQYF
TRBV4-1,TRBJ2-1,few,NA,TGCGCCAGCAGCCAGCCCCGCGCGGCCAGTAATGAGCAGTTCTTC,CASSQPRAASNEQFF
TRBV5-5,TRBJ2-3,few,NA,TGTGCCAGCAGATTAGACAGGCCTAGCACAGATACGCAGTATTTT,CASRLDRPSTDTQYF
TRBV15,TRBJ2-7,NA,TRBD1,TGTGCCACCAGCAGACGAAAACCGGGACAGAATCGCTACGAGCAGTACTTC,CATSRRKPGQNRYEQYF
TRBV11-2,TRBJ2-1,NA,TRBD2,TGTGCCAGCAGCTTAGACCAGGGACTAGCGGGAGACTACAATGAGCGGTTCTTC,CASSLDQGLAGDYNERFF
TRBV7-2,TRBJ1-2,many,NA,TGTGCCAGCAGCTTGGAGAAGGATCACTATGGCTACACCTTC,CASSLEKDHYGYTF
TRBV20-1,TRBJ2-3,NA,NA,TGCAGTGCCGTTACGGGCAGGGCCCCAGATACGCAGTATTTT,CSAVTGRAPDTQYF
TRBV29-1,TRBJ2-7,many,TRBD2,TGCAGCGCCGTACTAGCGGGGGGCTCGGGGCAGTACTTC,CSAVLAGGSGQYF
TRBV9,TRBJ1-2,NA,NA,TGTGCCAGCAGCGCCCGGGACCCCTCCGCGTCCTATGGCTACACCTTC,CASSARDPSASYGYTF
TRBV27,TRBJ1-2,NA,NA,TGTGCCAGCACCTCTCACAGGGACTCGAACTATGGCTACACCTTC,CASTSHRDSNYGYTF
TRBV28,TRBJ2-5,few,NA,TGTGCCAGCACCTATCCGGGGTACCAAGAGACCCAGTACTTC,CASTYPGYQETQYF
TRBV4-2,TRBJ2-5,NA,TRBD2,TGTGCCAGCAGCCAAGATTTTGCGGGACCAGCGGGGGCAGAGACCCAGTACTTC,CASSQDFAGPAGAETQYF
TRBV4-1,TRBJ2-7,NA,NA,TGCGCCAGCAGCCCTCGACCGGGGCTAGATCCCGGGCAGTACTTC,CASSPRPGLDPGQYF
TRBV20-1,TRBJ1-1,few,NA,TGCAGTGCTAGAGATCTCATGAGGGGGGAAGCTTTCTTT,CSARDLMRGEAFF
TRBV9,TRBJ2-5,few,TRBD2,TGTGCCAGCAGCGCTAGCGGGGGGGACCAAGAGACCCAGTACTTC,CASSASGGDQETQYF
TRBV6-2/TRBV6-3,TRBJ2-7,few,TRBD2,TGTGCCAGCTTTCGCGGGGGTGGCGAGCAGTACTTC,CASFRGGGEQYF
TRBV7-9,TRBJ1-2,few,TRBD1,TGTGCCAGCAGATCCCTGAGGGACAGGCGGGGAGATGGCTACACCTTC,CASRSLRDRRGDGYTF
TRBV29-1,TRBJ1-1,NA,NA,TGCAGCGCCGCCCCAGGTTTGAACACTGAAGCTTTCTTT,CSAAPGLNTEAFF
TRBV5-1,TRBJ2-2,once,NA,TGCGCCAGCAGCCCAGACAACGGGCGCGGGGAGCTGTTTTTT,CASSPDNGRGELFF
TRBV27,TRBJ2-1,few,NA,TGTGCCAGCAGTCCCTACCAACAAGCCACGGGGCCCGGGAATGAGCAGTTCTTC,CASSPYQQATGPGNEQFF
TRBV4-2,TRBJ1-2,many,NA,TGTGCCAGCAGCCAAGTCGGGGTTGGCTACACCTTC,CASSQVGVGYTF
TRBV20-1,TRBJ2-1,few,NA,TGCAGTGCTAGAGATCGTTATAGGGCGGGGACGCACAATGAGCAGTTCTTC,CSARDRYRAGTHNEQFF
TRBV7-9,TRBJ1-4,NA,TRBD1,TGTGCCAGCAGCTCGGGACAGCCCAATGAAAAACTGTTTTTT,CASSSGQPNEKLFF
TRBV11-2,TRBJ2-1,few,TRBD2,TGTGCCAGCAGCTTATTTAGCGGGGACTTCTACAATGAGCAGTTCTTC,CASSLFSGDFYNEQFF
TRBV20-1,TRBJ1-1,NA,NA,TGCAGTGCTCCGGTCCCAAGGATCGCCAACACTGAAGCTTTCTTT,CSAPVPRIANTEAFF
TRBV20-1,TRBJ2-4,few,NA,TGCAGTGCTAGAGATGTCGCCGGGCGGAACATTCAGTACTTC,CSARDVAGRNIQYF
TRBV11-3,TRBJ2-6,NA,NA,TGTGCCAGCAGCTCCCGGGACTCCCGTAACTCTGGGGCCAACGTCCTGACTTTC,CASSSRDSRNSGANVLTF
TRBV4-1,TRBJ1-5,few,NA,TGCGCCAGCAGCCAAGGGGTTCACGGCGGCGGGCCCCAGCATTTT,CASSQGVHGGGPQHF
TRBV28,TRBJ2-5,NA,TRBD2,TGTGCCAGCAGTTCCGCGGGACTAGCGGGGCAAGAGGCCCAGTACTTC,CASSSAGLAGQEAQYF
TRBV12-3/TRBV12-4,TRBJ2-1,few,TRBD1,TGTGCCACCACAGGGGGTCGGGGGCAGTTCTTC,CATTGGRGQFF
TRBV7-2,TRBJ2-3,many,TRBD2,TGTGCCAGCAGCTCCACGAGCGGGGGCCTCACAGATACGCAGTATTTT,CASSSTSGGLTDTQYF